The 24 T cell receptor beta chains given below trace back to one sample, sequenced in a study of cytomegalovirus exposure and HLA in healthy donors. The primer mix had 60 Vbeta and 13 Jbeta primers. Repertoires were generated with immunoSEQ multiplex PCR, while TCRdb's copy carries only in-frame clones and drops some. The repertoire includes some 87,000 clones, around 80% of them detected once, and about 2.9% sits in the top ten. Sequenced: PBMCs. The receptors were sampled from a man aged 30 to 45 in good health and CMV-seronegative.

The chain employs TRBV19 and TRBJ2-3; 8 positions match TRBD1. The CDR3 is 16 residues long. Germline V CDR1 and CDR2: LNHDA, SQIVND (reference sequence). With V trimmed by 5 bases and J by 3 bases, 10 bases remained unmatched. The DNA of the CDR3 is TGTGCCAGTAGTTCCGGACAGGGAATCAGGACAGATACGCAGTATTTT. This codes for CASSSGQGIRTDTQYF.

The J gene is TRBJ1-5, the V gene TRBV6-5; possibly TRBD1 for D (6 bases). The CDR3 covers 13 residues. Germline-derived CDR1 and CDR2 are MNHEY and SVGAGI. V lost 6 bases and J lost 6, with 12 bases in between. The CDR3 spells CASRTGKFQPQHF. As DNA, the CDR3 is TGTGCCAGCAGAACAGGGAAGTTTCAGCCCCAGCATTTT.

The gene calls are TRBV5-1 and TRBJ1-2; the D gene is possibly TRBD1 (6 bases). The germline CDR1 and CDR2 sequences are SGHRS and YFSETQ. Trimming removed 0 bases from V and 2 bases from J, with 8 bases in between. The CDR3 loop spans 14 amino acids. The CDR3: CASSLGTENYGYTF. CDR3 DNA: TGCGCCAGCAGCTTGGGGACAGAGAACTATGGCTACACCTTC.

The gene calls are TRBV27 and TRBJ2-7; TRBD1 aligns across 11 bases. CDR3 length equals 14 residues. Germline V gene data show CDR1 as MNHEY and CDR2 as SMNVEV (reference sequence). Trimming cost V 6 bases and J 2 bases; bases outside gene matches: 3. In DNA form, the CDR3 reads TGTGCCAGCAGACTGGGACAGGGGGCCTACGAGCAGTACTTC. This encodes CASRLGQGAYEQYF.

The gene calls are TRBV5-1 and TRBJ2-7; 9 bases align to TRBD1. The CDR3 loop spans 16 amino acids. Germline values: CDR1 SGHRS, CDR2 YFSETQ. V gave up 2 bases and J gave up 7 bases; unmatched junction bases: 13. CDR3 region: CASSLSRDRAPGEQYF. Written as DNA, the CDR3 is TGCGCCAGCAGCTTATCTCGGGACAGGGCTCCGGGAGAGCAGTACTTC.

The chain carries TRBV7-2 and TRBJ2-1, with 7 bases matching TRBD1. The germline V gene has CDR1 SGHTA and CDR2 FQGNSA. The CDR3 consists of 14 residues. With 1 base clipped from V and 6 bases from J, the junction kept 3 bases outside the gene matches. CDR3 loop: CASSLDNRGNEQFF. CDR3 DNA: TGTGCCAGCAGCTTAGATAACAGGGGCAATGAGCAGTTCTTC. The full variable domain, rest sourced from reference TRBV7-2 and TRBJ2-1, is GAGVSQSPSNKVTEKGKDVELRCDPISGHTALYWYRQSLGQGLEFLIYFQGNSAPDKSGLPSDRFSAERTGGSVSTLTIQRTQQEDSAVYLCASSLDNRGNEQFFGPGTRLTVL.

The rearrangement uses TRBV18 and TRBJ1-2; unclear D gene. Per the germline V gene, CDR1 is KGHSH and CDR2 is LQKENI. CDR3 size: 15 residues. Deletions cut 6 bases from V and 2 bases from J, with 16 bases between. The CDR3 DNA sequence: TGTGCCAGCTCCCCTATACGAGAGCGGAACTATGGCTACACCTTC. Its translation: CASSPIRERNYGYTF.

The J gene is TRBJ1-4, the V gene TRBV19; D gene ambiguous. The CDR3 is 15 amino acids. V was clipped by 5 bases and J by 1 base, with 11 bases between them. Germline values: CDR1 LNHDA, CDR2 SQIVND (reference sequence). The CDR3 nucleotides are TGTGCCAGTAGTTCAATAGGAGTAACTAATGAAAAACTGTTTTTT. Translating gives CASSSIGVTNEKLFF.

The chain has TRBV30 and TRBJ1-3; D gene uncertain. Trimming left V 3 bases short and J 0 bases short, with 9 bases between. The CDR3 totals 14 residues. The V gene's germline CDR1 is GTSNPN and CDR2 SVGIG (reference sequence). In DNA, the CDR3 is TGTGCCTGGAGCGACAACAACTCTGGAAACACCATATATTTT. Its protein is CAWSDNNSGNTIYF.

The chain employs TRBV27 and TRBJ2-5; D might be TRBD1 (5 bases). CDR1 is MNHEY and CDR2 is SMNVEV in the germline V gene (reference sequence). The CDR3 extends over 14 amino acids. The V end was cut by 5 bases, the J end by 1 base, with 11 bases between. CDR3 coding DNA: TGTGCCAGCAGTCCACACAGGTCCCAAGAGACCCAGTACTTC. Its protein is CASSPHRSQETQYF.

V is TRBV2 and J is TRBJ1-1; no reliable D call. Per germline, CDR1 SNHLY and CDR2 FYNNEI. The V end lost 3 bases, the J end lost 8 bases, and 10 bases lay between the germline ends. This CDR3 has 12 residues. CDR3 protein: CASSDPAGEAFF. CDR3 in DNA: TGTGCCAGCAGTGACCCCGCAGGAGAAGCTTTCTTT. The complete variable domain, with remaining parts taken from reference TRBV2 and TRBJ1-1, reads EPEVTQTPSHQVTQMGQEVILRCVPISNHLYFYWYRQILGQKVEFLVSFYNNEISEKSEIFDDQFSVERPDGSNFTLKIRSTKLEDSAMYFCASSDPAGEAFFGQGTRLTVV.

The chain uses TRBV7-6 and TRBJ2-7; 10 bases fit TRBD1. CDR3 length: 15 amino acids. Germline V lookup: CDR1 SGHVS, CDR2 FNYEAQ. Germline trimming cut 1 base from V and 2 bases from J; bases unmatched to any gene: 2. The CDR3, as DNA: TGTGCCAGCAGCTTAGGGGACAGGGGAGCCTACGAGCAGTACTTC. Translating gives CASSLGDRGAYEQYF.

Only a few counts were recorded for this clone. This chain connects TRBV18 to TRBJ2-3; the D gene is possibly TRBD1 (6 bases). Trimming removed 4 bases at V and 1 base at J, with 6 bases between. Germline V gene lookup returns CDR1 KGHSH and CDR2 LQKENI. This CDR3 has 13 residues. CDR3: CASSRTGTDTQYF. CDR3 coding DNA: TGTGCCAGCTCACGGACAGGCACAGATACGCAGTATTTT.

This clone has a handful of counts. The chain has TRBV19 and TRBJ1-6; 11 bases are a match to TRBD1. The trim removed 10 bases at V and 8 bases at J, leaving 10 bases unmatched. Germline-derived CDR1 and CDR2 are LNHDA and SQIVND (reference sequence). The CDR3 runs 15 residues. For the CDR3, the DNA is TGTGCCACGAGGACAGGGGGCTTGTCAGATTCACCCCTCCACTTT. This gives the protein CATRTGGLSDSPLHF.

There are a few counts of this clone. The V call is TRBV6-1, the J call TRBJ1-4; D is unresolved. Germline CDR1 is MNHNS and CDR2 is SASEGT. The CDR3 has 14 amino acids. V lost 6 bases to trimming and J lost 7 bases, with 15 bases between them. The CDR3 is CASRNPRSGEKLFF. The DNA of the CDR3 is TGTGCCAGCAGGAACCCAAGGTCGGGTGAAAAACTGTTTTTT.

This clone was counted a few times. V and J are TRBV6-1 and TRBJ1-6; the match to TRBD1 covers 9 bases. The CDR3 consists of 15 residues. Germline V gene data show CDR1 as MNHNS and CDR2 as SASEGT. The V and J ends lost 7 bases and 5 bases, in that order; junction bases with no gene match: 6. The CDR3 DNA reads TGTGCCAGCAACCCGACAGGGGGAAATAATTCACCCCTCCACTTT. It is translated as CASNPTGGNNSPLHF.

The V call is TRBV2, the J call TRBJ2-5, with TRBD2 matching over 7 bases. This CDR3 spans 15 amino acids. V gave up 0 bases and J gave up 3 bases; unmatched junction bases: 4. Germline V lookup: CDR1 SNHLY, CDR2 FYNNEI. The CDR3 loop is CASSEARGREETQYF. CDR3 nucleotides: TGTGCCAGCAGTGAAGCGCGGGGGAGGGAAGAGACCCAGTACTTC.

The chain combines TRBV29-1 with TRBJ2-5, with D possibly TRBD2 on 6 matching bases. Germline V gene data show CDR1 as SQVTM and CDR2 as ANQGSEA. The CDR3 totals 12 residues. V dropped 8 bases and J dropped 5 bases, with 15 bases sitting between them. CDR3 coding DNA: TGCAGCTTCCGGGGCCGGGGGGAGACCCAGTACTTC. This translates into CSFRGRGETQYF.

The rearrangement links TRBV5-6 to TRBJ2-1; TRBD1 might be the D (7 bases). The length of the CDR3 is 16 residues. Trimming shortened V by 0 bases and J by 3 bases, and 13 bases separated the two germline ends. Germline V lookup: CDR1 SGHDT, CDR2 YYEEEE. The CDR3 reads CASSLVAGGSYNEQFF. CDR3 sequence (DNA): TGTGCCAGCAGCTTGGTGGCAGGGGGGAGCTACAATGAGCAGTTCTTC.

The chain links TRBV10-3 to TRBJ1-1; the D gene is possibly TRBD1 (6 bases). Germline-derived CDR1 and CDR2 are ENHRY and SYGVKD. The V and J ends lost 5 bases and 2 bases respectively, with 15 bases between them. The CDR3 runs 15 residues. CDR3 DNA sequence: TGTGCCATCAGTCAAAGACAGGTCTCCAACACTGAAGCTTTCTTT. Encoded protein: CAISQRQVSNTEAFF.

This chain links TRBV28 with TRBJ1-4; D uncertain. The CDR3 length is 17 residues. Trimming took off 5 bases at V and 10 bases at J, with 26 bases between the two ends. Per germline, CDR1 MDHEN and CDR2 SYDVKM. The CDR3 DNA sequence: TGTGCCAGCAGTCATCAACCTCTCCGACAAGAGGAGGGAAAACTGTTTTTT. Its translation is CASSHQPLRQEEGKLFF.

The rearrangement uses TRBV6-1 and TRBJ2-1, with 8 bases lining up with TRBD2. CDR3 length: 14 amino acids. Germline V gene sequence: CDR1 MNHNS, CDR2 SASEGT. The CDR3: CAAGGQRSNNEQFF. In DNA, the CDR3 is TGTGCTGCGGGAGGACAGCGATCAAACAATGAGCAGTTCTTC.

There are a few counts of this clone. This chain joins TRBV6-1 and TRBJ2-7, with TRBD1 identical over 9 bases. This CDR3 contains 14 residues. Unmatched junction bases numbered 6, after V lost 5 bases and J lost 4 bases. CDR1 and CDR2 from the germline V gene are MNHNS and SASEGT. The CDR3 spells CASSPGDRAYEQYF. CDR3 sequence (DNA): TGTGCCAGCAGTCCTGGGGACAGGGCGTACGAGCAGTACTTC.

V usage is TRBV6-5 and J usage is TRBJ1-3, with 8 bases aligning to TRBD1. Germline V gene data show CDR1 as MNHEY and CDR2 as SVGAGI. With 7 bases clipped from V and 0 bases from J, the junction kept 5 bases outside the gene matches. The CDR3 spans 15 residues. Here the CDR3 DNA reads TGTGCCAGCACCGGGACAGGCCGCTCTGGAAACACCATATATTTT. Translating it yields CASTGTGRSGNTIYF.